These 25 T cell receptor beta chains came from one sample sequenced in a study of cytotoxic CD8 clonotypes in ibrutinib-treated CLL. Using immunoSEQ multiplex PCR, the repertoire was profiled, and TCRdb retains in-frame clones only, with some absent. This table has over 120,000 clones, 75% to 85% appearing once. The sequenced sample was PBMCs, obtained after 12 months of ibrutinib treatment. Receptors originate from a human donor with chronic lymphocytic leukemia.

A few counts support this clone. This rearrangement joins TRBV6-1 to TRBJ2-5; 9 nucleotides line up with TRBD2. Germline lookup yields CDR1 MNHNS and CDR2 SASEGT. CDR3 length equals 14 residues. V lost 7 bases and J lost 5; bases outside the gene matches: 8. The CDR3 sequence: CASTLTSGDETQYF. The CDR3 coding sequence is TGTGCCAGCACCCTGACTAGCGGAGATGAGACCCAGTACTTC.

This clone showed up just once. V usage is TRBV4-2 and J usage is TRBJ2-7; D gene ambiguous. V lost 0 bases and J 6 bases, leaving 18 bases between the germline ends. The CDR3 length is 16 residues. Germline V gene lookup returns CDR1 LGHNA and CDR2 YNFKEQ. The CDR3 DNA sequence: TGTGCCAGCAGCCAAGATTTGGGGTTTGCATTCCCCGAGCAGTACTTC. Translation: CASSQDLGFAFPEQYF.

The chain is built from TRBV11-2 and TRBJ1-1; D not certain. The germline gives CDR1 SGHAT, CDR2 FQNNGV. V dropped 0 bases and J dropped 2 bases, with 10 bases sitting between them. The CDR3 spans 15 residues. The chain's CDR3 is CASSLDPVGNTEAFF. DNA of the CDR3: TGTGCCAGCAGCTTAGATCCGGTGGGAAACACTGAAGCTTTCTTT.

The rearrangement joins TRBV11-3 to TRBJ2-1; D is possibly TRBD2 (5 bases). This CDR3 comprises 13 residues. Germline CDR1 SGHNT, CDR2 YENEEA. Trimming pared 3 bases from V and 8 bases from J, leaving 11 bases between. The chain's CDR3 is CASSFAGNDEQFF. As DNA, the CDR3 is TGTGCCAGCAGCTTTGCCGGGAACGATGAGCAGTTCTTC.

The chain employs TRBV2 and TRBJ2-3; 9 bases align to TRBD1. The CDR3 covers 11 residues. The V segment lost 10 bases and the J segment 5 bases; nucleotides outside the gene matches: 1. Germline-derived CDR1 and CDR2 are SNHLY and FYNNEI. Written as DNA, the CDR3 is TGTGCCAAGGGACAGGGAGATACGCAGTATTTT. Encoded protein: CAKGQGDTQYF.

The genes are TRBV18 and TRBJ2-5; 11 bases match TRBD2. This CDR3 has 14 residues. V shed 3 bases, J shed 4 bases, and the junction held 1 base outside the gene matches. CDR1 is KGHSH, CDR2 LQKENI, per germline. CDR3 sequence (DNA): TGTGCCAGCTCACCTACTAGCGGGAGAGAGACCCAGTACTTC. Protein: CASSPTSGRETQYF.

This sequence joins TRBV11-2 and TRBJ2-3; D might be TRBD2 (7 bases). This CDR3 comprises 15 residues. The ends were cut back, 5 bases at V and 5 bases at J, with 17 bases in the middle. From germline, CDR1 is SGHAT and CDR2 FQNNGV. CDR3 amino acids: CASSRGGRAGDTQYF. The CDR3, as DNA: TGTGCCAGCAGCCGAGGGGGGAGGGCCGGAGATACGCAGTATTTT. The full variable domain, with the rest looked up from reference TRBV11-2 and TRBJ2-3, is EAGVAQSPRYKIIEKRQSVAFWCNPISGHATLYWYQQILGQGPKLLIQFQNNGVVDDSQLPKDRFSAERLKGVDSTLKIQPAKLEDSAVYLCASSRGGRAGDTQYFGPGTRLTVL.

The CDR3 region is CATSREAGANTGELFF. The CDR3 nucleotides are TGTGCCACCAGCAGAGAAGCGGGAGCGAACACCGGGGAGCTGTTTTTT. V and J are TRBV15 and TRBJ2-2; 8 bases fit TRBD2. Germline values: CDR1 LNHNV, CDR2 YYDKDF (reference sequence). Trimming cost V 0 bases and J 0 bases; bases outside gene matches: 0. The CDR3 runs 16 residues. Full variable domain (rest looked up from reference TRBV15 and TRBJ2-2): DAMVIQNPRYQVTQFGKPVTLSCSQTLNHNVMYWYQQKSSQAPKLLFHYYDKDFNNEADTPDNFQSRRPNTSFCFLDIRSPGLGDTAMYLCATSREAGANTGELFFGEGSRLTVL.

This clone has only a few counts. This sequence joins TRBV7-9 and TRBJ1-2; D gene uncertain. V lost 3 bases and J 4 bases, leaving 12 bases between the germline ends. The CDR3 has 14 amino acids. Germline V gene sequence: CDR1 SEHNR, CDR2 FQNEAQ (reference sequence). CDR3 loop: CASSLPPEGYGYTF. In nucleotides, the CDR3 is TGTGCCAGCAGCTTGCCCCCCGAAGGCTATGGCTACACCTTC.

Points on this clone: This same CDR3 is encoded by further DNA sequences in the sample. The chain uses TRBV29-1 and TRBJ1-1; no reliable D call. V was trimmed by 6 bases and J by 5 bases, leaving 7 bases between them. Germline V CDR1 and CDR2: SQVTM, ANQGSEA. The CDR3 consists of 10 residues. For the CDR3, the DNA is TGCAGCGTATGGAAAACTGAAGCTTTCTTT. Translation gives CSVWKTEAFF.

V and J are TRBV9 and TRBJ2-6; D possibly corresponds to TRBD1 (5 bases). This CDR3 region has 18 residues. Germline assignment: CDR1 SGDLS and CDR2 YYNGEE. The germline V and J ends were trimmed by 4 bases and 1 base, with 18 bases remaining between them. DNA of the CDR3: TGTGCCAGCAGCCTCACCACCCGAAGGGGTTCTGGGGCCAACGTCCTGACTTTC. Protein sequence: CASSLTTRRGSGANVLTF.

V and J are TRBV18 and TRBJ2-5; perhaps TRBD1 as D (7 bases). Per the germline V gene, CDR1 is KGHSH and CDR2 is LQKENI. The ends were cut back, 7 bases at V and 1 base at J, with 34 bases in the middle. CDR3 length: 21 residues. The CDR3 DNA reads as TGTGCCAGCTTCACCTCGGCAGGGGGGCTAGCCGGCGTAAAAACCCAAGAGACCCAGTACTTC. It translates to CASFTSAGGLAGVKTQETQYF.

The chain combines TRBV5-1 with TRBJ1-4; possible D gene TRBD1, 6 bases. The V gene lost 2 bases and the J gene lost 8 bases, with 10 bases spanning the gap. From germline, CDR1 is SGHRS and CDR2 YFSETQ. This CDR3 region has 13 residues. The CDR3 sequence is CASSFRQDEKLFF. For the CDR3, the DNA is TGCGCCAGCAGCTTTCGACAGGACGAAAAACTGTTTTTT.

The CDR3 reads CASSPSVSTDTQYF. In DNA, the CDR3 is TGTGCCAGCAGTCCTAGCGTGAGCACAGATACGCAGTATTTT. The rearrangement uses TRBV6-6 and TRBJ2-3; tentatively, D is TRBD2 (6 bases). The germline V gene has CDR1 MNHNY and CDR2 SVGAGI (reference sequence). This CDR3 is 14 amino acids long. Trimming removed 5 bases at V and 0 bases at J, with 9 bases between.

This clone has more than one count but fewer than ten. The genes are TRBV27 and TRBJ1-2; unclear D gene. The CDR3 has 15 amino acids. Trimming shortened V by 5 bases and J by 2 bases, and 15 bases separated the two germline ends. CDR1 MNHEY and CDR2 SMNVEV come from the germline V gene (reference sequence). CDR3 sequence reads: CASSPGRRGNYGYTF. Here the CDR3 DNA reads TGTGCCAGCAGTCCCGGGCGCCGGGGAAACTATGGCTACACCTTC.

The genes are TRBV28 and TRBJ1-1, with D hard to call. V dropped 3 bases and J dropped 3 bases, with 5 bases sitting between them. Per the germline V gene, CDR1 is MDHEN and CDR2 is SYDVKM. This CDR3 region has 12 residues. The DNA for the CDR3 is TGTGCCAGCAGTTTTAGGTACACTGAAGCTTTCTTT. As protein: CASSFRYTEAFF.

The V and J genes are TRBV6-6 and TRBJ2-2; D is possibly TRBD1 (6 bases). Germline V lookup: CDR1 MNHNY, CDR2 SVGAGI (reference sequence). V was trimmed by 8 bases and J by 1 base, leaving 11 bases between them. CDR3 size: 14 residues. CDR3 sequence (DNA): TGTGCCAGCGGAAGGGGACAGAACACCGGGGAGCTGTTTTTT. Its translation is CASGRGQNTGELFF.

The rearrangement links TRBV7-2 to TRBJ1-1; D unclear. This CDR3 is 13 amino acids long. Germline CDR1 reads SGHTA; CDR2 reads FQGNSA. V was trimmed by 5 bases and J by 1 base, leaving 8 bases between them. The CDR3 nucleotides read TGTGCCAGCAGCCGCTCACAGAACACTGAAGCTTTCTTT. Amino acid sequence: CASSRSQNTEAFF.

J is TRBJ2-1 and V is TRBV18, with unresolved D. Germline loops: CDR1 KGHSH, CDR2 LQKENI. V lost 3 bases and J lost 4, with 10 bases in between. The CDR3 runs to 14 residues. The CDR3 DNA reads as TGTGCCAGCTCACCGTCAGGCACGTACAATGAGCAGTTCTTC. Protein product: CASSPSGTYNEQFF.

V is TRBV29-1 and J is TRBJ2-7; 9 bases map to TRBD1. V shed 0 bases and J 3 bases; nucleotides not matched to a gene: 9. CDR3 length: 16 residues. Germline lookup yields CDR1 SQVTM and CDR2 ANQGSEA. The CDR3 sequence is CSVEDRSGQGLYEQYF. The CDR3 nucleotides are TGCAGCGTTGAAGATAGGTCGGGACAGGGACTCTACGAGCAGTACTTC.

The J gene is TRBJ2-1, the V gene TRBV5-1, with D tentatively TRBD1 or TRBD2 (6 bases each). The CDR3 covers 16 residues. The V gene's germline CDR1 is SGHRS and CDR2 YFSETQ. Trimming shortened V by 0 bases and J by 6 bases, and 16 bases separated the two germline ends. The CDR3 is CASSLARGGRVNEQFF. CDR3 DNA sequence: TGCGCCAGCAGCTTGGCCCGTGGGGGGCGCGTCAATGAGCAGTTCTTC.

For the CDR3, the DNA is TGTGCCAGCAGCTCGGTCCGGGACAGGCGGCTAGAAAACTATGGCTACACCTTC. It translates to CASSSVRDRRLENYGYTF. The chain combines TRBV11-2 with TRBJ1-2, with 8 nucleotides matching TRBD1. The J segment lost 2 bases and the V segment lost 4 bases, leaving 15 bases of the junction unmatched. Per the germline V gene, CDR1 is SGHAT and CDR2 is FQNNGV. The CDR3 extends over 18 amino acids.

The rearrangement links TRBV7-8 to TRBJ2-1; D gene unclear. CDR1 SGHVS and CDR2 FQNEAQ come from the germline V gene. Trimming took 5 bases from V and 8 from J, leaving 19 bases between them. CDR3 length equals 15 residues. CDR3 bases: TGTGCCAGCAGCCAGTCCCGGTTCCAGACCGATGAGCAGTTCTTC. Residues: CASSQSRFQTDEQFF.

The V gene is TRBV5-4, the J gene TRBJ2-7; TRBD1 agrees at 8 bases. The V segment lost 4 bases and the J segment 5 bases; nucleotides outside the gene matches: 8. The CDR3 sequence is 14 residues long. CDR1 SGHNT and CDR2 YYREEE come from the germline V gene (reference sequence). CDR3 in DNA: TGTGCCAGCAGCCCCCGGACAGGGCTGAACGAGCAGTACTTC. Protein: CASSPRTGLNEQYF.

V is TRBV7-9 and J is TRBJ2-1; 10 bases map to TRBD2. CDR3 length: 16 amino acids. Trimming removed 4 bases from V and 4 bases from J; junction bases left unmatched: 7. Germline lookup yields CDR1 SEHNR and CDR2 FQNEAQ (reference sequence). In DNA, the CDR3 is TGTGCCAGCAGCTCCCAGCGGGAGGGCCTATACAATGAGCAGTTCTTC. It specifies CASSSQREGLYNEQFF.